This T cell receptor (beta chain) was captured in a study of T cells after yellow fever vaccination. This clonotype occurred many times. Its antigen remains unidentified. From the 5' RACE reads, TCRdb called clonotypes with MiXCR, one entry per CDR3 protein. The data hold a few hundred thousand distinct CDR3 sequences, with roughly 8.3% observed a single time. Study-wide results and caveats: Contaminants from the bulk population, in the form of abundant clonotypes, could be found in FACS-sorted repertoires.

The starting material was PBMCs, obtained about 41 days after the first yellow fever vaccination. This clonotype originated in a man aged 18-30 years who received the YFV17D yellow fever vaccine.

The CDR3: CASSLDLYQRRIQYF. CDR3 DNA sequence: TGTGCCAGCAGCTTAGATCTGTACCAGCGGCGCATTCAGTACTTC. V gene TRBV11-2 combines with J gene TRBJ2-4; TRBD2 might be the D (5 bases). CDR1 is SGHAT and CDR2 is FQNNGV in the germline V gene. There are 15 residues in the CDR3. V lost 0 bases and J 9 bases, leaving 15 bases between the germline ends.